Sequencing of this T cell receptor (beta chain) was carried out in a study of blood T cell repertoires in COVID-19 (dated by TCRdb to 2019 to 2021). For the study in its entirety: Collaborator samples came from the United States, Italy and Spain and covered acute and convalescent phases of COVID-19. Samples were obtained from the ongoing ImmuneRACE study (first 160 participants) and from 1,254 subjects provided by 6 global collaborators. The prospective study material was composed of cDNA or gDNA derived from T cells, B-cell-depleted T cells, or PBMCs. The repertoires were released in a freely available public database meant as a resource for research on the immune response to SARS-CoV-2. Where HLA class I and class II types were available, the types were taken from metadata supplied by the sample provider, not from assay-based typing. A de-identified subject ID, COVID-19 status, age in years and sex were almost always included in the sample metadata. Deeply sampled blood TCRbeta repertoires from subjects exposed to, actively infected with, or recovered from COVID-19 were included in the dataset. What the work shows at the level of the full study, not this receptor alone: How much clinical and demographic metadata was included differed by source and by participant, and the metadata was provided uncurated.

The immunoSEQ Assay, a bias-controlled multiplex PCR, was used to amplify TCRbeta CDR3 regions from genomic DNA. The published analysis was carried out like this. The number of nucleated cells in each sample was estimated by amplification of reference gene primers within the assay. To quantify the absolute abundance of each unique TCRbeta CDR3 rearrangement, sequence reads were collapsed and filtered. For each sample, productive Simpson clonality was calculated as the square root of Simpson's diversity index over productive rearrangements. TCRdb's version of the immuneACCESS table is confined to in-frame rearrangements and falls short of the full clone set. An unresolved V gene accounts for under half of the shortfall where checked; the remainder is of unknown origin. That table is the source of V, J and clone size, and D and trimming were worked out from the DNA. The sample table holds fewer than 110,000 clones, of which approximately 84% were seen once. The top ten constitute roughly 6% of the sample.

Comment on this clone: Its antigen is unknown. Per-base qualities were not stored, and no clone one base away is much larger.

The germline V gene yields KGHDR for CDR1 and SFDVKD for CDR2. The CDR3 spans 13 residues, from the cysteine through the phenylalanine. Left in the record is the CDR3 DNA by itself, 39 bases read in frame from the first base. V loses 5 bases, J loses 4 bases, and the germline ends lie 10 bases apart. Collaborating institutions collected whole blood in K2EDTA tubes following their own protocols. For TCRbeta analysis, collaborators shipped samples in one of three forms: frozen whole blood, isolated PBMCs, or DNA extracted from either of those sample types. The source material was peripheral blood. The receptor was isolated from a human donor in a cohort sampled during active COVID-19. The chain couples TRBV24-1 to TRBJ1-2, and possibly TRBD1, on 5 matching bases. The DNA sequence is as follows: TGTGCCACCAGTGCAGGGTCTAGCTATGGCTACACCTTC. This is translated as CATSAGSSYGYTF.